This TCR beta chain was identified during a study of regulatory T cells in long-lasting Graves disease. Across the whole study: A definition of persistent Graves' disease required over 5 years of antithyroid drugs plus positive TSH receptor antibodies.

General study findings and limits: Few sampled subjects may have lowered accuracy. TCR diversity was lower in persistent than newly diagnosed Graves' disease.

With regard to this clonotype: Its antigen remains unknown.

V was shortened by 5 bases and J by 0 bases, with 14 bases between the two germline ends. The germline V gene has CDR1 MDHEN and CDR2 SYDVKM. This CDR3 spans 16 amino acids. For TCR beta, libraries came from iRepertoire HTBI primers and Arm-PCR of CDR3 regions. TCRdb ran MiXCR on the multiplex PCR reads and lists one entry per CDR3 protein. The sample has about 660,000 distinct CDR3 sequences; about 30% are singletons. Time point denoted: persistent/refractory GD, antithyroid drugs over 5 years with positive TRAb. From RNA extracted from PBMCs, the TCR library was made. The rearrangement joins TRBV28 to TRBJ1-5, with D possibly TRBD1 on 5 matching bases. The clonotype originates from a female donor with Graves disease. The sequenced sample was peripheral blood mononuclear cells (PBMCs), obtained when the disease was refractory, from a patient treated with antithyroid drugs. This chain's CDR3 is CASSHGTDYSNQPQHF. As DNA, the CDR3 is TGTGCCAGCAGTCACGGGACCGATTATAGCAATCAGCCCCAGCATTTT.